This T cell receptor beta chain was profiled in a study of blood T cell repertoires in COVID-19. Study information: The United States, Italy and Spain supplied acute and convalescent COVID-19 samples. T cells, B-cell-depleted T cells, or PBMCs provided the cDNA or gDNA that served as material.

The table lists this clone with a few counts. As handled by the study authors: Quantification of nucleated cells was approximated via reference gene primer amplification. The data were produced by immunoSEQ multiplex PCR, yet TCRdb's version contains in-frame clones alone and is incomplete. The DNA gave D and trimming, while V, J and clone size come from that table. There are roughly 300,000 clones in the sample; over 75% occur only once, and roughly 7.1% lies in the top ten. Between the trimmed V and J ends, which lost 2 bases and 8 bases, there was a span of 9 bases. CDR1 SEHNR and CDR2 FQNEAQ come from the germline V gene (reference sequence). This CDR3 contains 12 residues.

The sequenced sample consisted of peripheral blood. V gene TRBV7-9 combines with J gene TRBJ1-1, with TRBD1 as a possible D gene (5 bases). The receptor was derived from a woman between 45 and 65 years old who had recovered from COVID-19. The CDR3 nucleotides read TGTGCCAGCAGCTTACCGACAGAAGAAGCTTTCTTT. Translation: CASSLPTEEAFF.